This TCR beta chain was recovered during a study of T cells in narcolepsy. Overall study: Healthy controls were enrolled alongside patients with narcolepsy type 1 or type 2.

Sequenced by immunoSEQ multiplex PCR; TCRdb stores in-frame clones only, minus some. The table shows about 30,000 clones, with around 75% occurring only once. The CDR3 totals 15 residues. Germline V gives CDR1 LNHDA, CDR2 SQIVND (reference sequence). V lost 10 bases to trimming and J lost 4 bases; unmatched junction nucleotides: 12. This chain connects TRBV19 to TRBJ2-5; 10 bases line up with TRBD2. This receptor was obtained from a human donor with narcolepsy. Sample: CD45RA- memory CD4+ T cells from PBMCs. The CDR3 here is CATKRASGSRETQYF. The CDR3 region has the DNA TGTGCCACCAAGAGGGCTAGCGGGAGTCGAGAGACCCAGTACTTC.